The entry that follows covers one T cell receptor beta chain sequence. Its specificity is unknown. PCR was performed a second time for about 7 to 11 cycles using a sample-barcoded 5' primer and a J-beta primer mix. Each of the cDNA molecules was tagged by a template-switch adaptor with 12 random nucleotides. A single record per CDR3 protein comes from TCRdb applying MiXCR to the 5' RACE reads. The repertoire consists of 850,000 to 1,300,000 distinct CDR3 sequences, with 40% to 55% occurring once and the leading ten covering approximately 17%. The entry originates in a study of blood T cells in healthy people across ages. Looking at the study overall: In model experiments, template switching was able to capture about one barcoded beta molecule for every two T cells that were present.

The CDR3 loop spans 14 amino acids. Germline V lookup: CDR1 SGHTA, CDR2 FQGNSA. V was cut by 5 bases and J by 4 bases, with 13 bases left in between. The study recruited healthy Caucasian donors from Russia who were aged about 6 to 90. Overall study results and limits: It was not possible, with unsorted PBMCs, to conclusively compare naive and antigen-experienced cells.

This TCR came from a woman in her fifties or sixties in good health. Material: blood. V usage is TRBV7-2 and J usage is TRBJ2-3, with D possibly being TRBD2 (5 bases). CDR3: CASSPDLAPDTQYF. CDR3 in DNA: TGTGCCAGCAGCCCCGACCTAGCTCCAGATACGCAGTATTTT.